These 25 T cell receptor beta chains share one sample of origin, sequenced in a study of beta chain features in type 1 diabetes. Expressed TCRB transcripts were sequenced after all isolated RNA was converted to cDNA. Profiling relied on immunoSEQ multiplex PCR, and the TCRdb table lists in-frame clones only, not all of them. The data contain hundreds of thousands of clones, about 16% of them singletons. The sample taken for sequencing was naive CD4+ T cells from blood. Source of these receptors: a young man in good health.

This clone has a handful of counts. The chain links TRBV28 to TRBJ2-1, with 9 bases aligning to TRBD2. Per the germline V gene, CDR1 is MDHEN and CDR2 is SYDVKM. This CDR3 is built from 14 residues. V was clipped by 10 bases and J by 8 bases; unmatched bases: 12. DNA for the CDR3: TGTGCCACCTGGGATAGCGGGAGATCCGATGAGCAGTTCTTC. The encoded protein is CATWDSGRSDEQFF.

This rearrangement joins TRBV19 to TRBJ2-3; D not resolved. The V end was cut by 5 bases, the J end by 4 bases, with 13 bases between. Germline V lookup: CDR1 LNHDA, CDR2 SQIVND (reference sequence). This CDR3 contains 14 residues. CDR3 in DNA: TGTGCCAGTAGTTTAGGGTTGGGTCCAGATACGCAGTATTTT. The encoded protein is CASSLGLGPDTQYF.

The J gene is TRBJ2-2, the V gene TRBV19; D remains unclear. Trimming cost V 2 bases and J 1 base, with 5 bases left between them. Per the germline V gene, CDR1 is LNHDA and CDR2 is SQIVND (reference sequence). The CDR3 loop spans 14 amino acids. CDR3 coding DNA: TGTGCCAGTAGTATACTCGAGAACACCGGGGAGCTGTTTTTT. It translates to CASSILENTGELFF. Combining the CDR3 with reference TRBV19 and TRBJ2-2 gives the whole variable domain DGGITQSPKYLFRKEGQNVTLSCEQNLNHDAMYWYRQDPGQGLRLIYYSQIVNDFQKGDIAEGYSVSREKKESFPLTVTSAQKNPTAFYLCASSILENTGELFFGEGSRLTVL.

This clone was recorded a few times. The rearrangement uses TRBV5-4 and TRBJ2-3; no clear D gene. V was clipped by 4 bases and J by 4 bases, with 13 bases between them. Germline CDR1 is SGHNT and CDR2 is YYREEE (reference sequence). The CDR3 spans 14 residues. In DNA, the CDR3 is TGTGCCAGCAGCGGAAGGCAAGGGTCAGATACGCAGTATTTT. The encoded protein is CASSGRQGSDTQYF.

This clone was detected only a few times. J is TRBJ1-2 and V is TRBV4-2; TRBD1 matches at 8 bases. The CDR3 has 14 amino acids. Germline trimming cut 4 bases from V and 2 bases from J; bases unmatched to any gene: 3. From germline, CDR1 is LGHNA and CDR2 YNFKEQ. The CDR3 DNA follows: TGTGCCAGCAGCCCCGGACAGGGCAACTATGGCTACACCTTC. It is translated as CASSPGQGNYGYTF.

CDR3 amino acids: CASSLGLQGAIRETQYF. Here the CDR3 DNA reads TGTGCCAGCAGCTTAGGTCTGCAGGGGGCTATTCGGGAGACCCAGTACTTC. This chain joins TRBV7-9 and TRBJ2-5; 8 bases are shared with TRBD1. The CDR3 is 17 residues long. Germline V gene lookup returns CDR1 SEHNR and CDR2 FQNEAQ (reference sequence). The junction had 12 bases not matched to a gene; V was cut back by 1 base and J by 5 bases.

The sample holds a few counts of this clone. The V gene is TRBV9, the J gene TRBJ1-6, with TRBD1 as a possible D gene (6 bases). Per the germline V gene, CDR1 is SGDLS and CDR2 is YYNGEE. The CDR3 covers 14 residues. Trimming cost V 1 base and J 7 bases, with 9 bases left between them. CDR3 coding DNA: TGTGCCAGCAGCGTAAGCGGACAGAATTCACCCCTCCACTTT. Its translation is CASSVSGQNSPLHF.

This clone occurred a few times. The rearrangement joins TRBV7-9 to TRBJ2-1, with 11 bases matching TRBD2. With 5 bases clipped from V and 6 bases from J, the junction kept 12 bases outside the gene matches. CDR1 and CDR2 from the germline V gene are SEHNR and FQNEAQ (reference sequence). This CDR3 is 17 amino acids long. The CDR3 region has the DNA TGTGCCAGCAGCCCCTCCCTCCTAGCGGGAGGCGGCAATGAGCAGTTCTTC. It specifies CASSPSLLAGGGNEQFF. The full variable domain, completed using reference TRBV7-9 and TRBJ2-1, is DTGVSQNPRHKITKRGQNVTFRCDPISEHNRLYWYRQTLGQGPEFLTYFQNEAQLEKSRLLSDRFSAERPKGSFSTLEIQRTEQGDSAMYLCASSPSLLAGGGNEQFFGPGTRLTVL.

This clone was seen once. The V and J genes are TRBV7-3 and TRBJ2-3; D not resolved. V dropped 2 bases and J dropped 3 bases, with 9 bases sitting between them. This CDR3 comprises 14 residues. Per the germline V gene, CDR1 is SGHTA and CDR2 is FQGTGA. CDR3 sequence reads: CASSLALGTDTQYF. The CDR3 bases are TGTGCCAGCAGCTTAGCGCTGGGGACAGATACGCAGTATTTT.

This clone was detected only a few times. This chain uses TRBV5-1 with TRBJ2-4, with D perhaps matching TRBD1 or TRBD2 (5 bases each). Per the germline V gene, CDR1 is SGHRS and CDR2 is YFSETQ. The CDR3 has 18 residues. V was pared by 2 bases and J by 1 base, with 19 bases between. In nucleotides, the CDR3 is TGCGCCAGCAGCTTTACCGGGACGTTGAATGGGGCCAAAAACATTCAGTACTTC. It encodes CASSFTGTLNGAKNIQYF.

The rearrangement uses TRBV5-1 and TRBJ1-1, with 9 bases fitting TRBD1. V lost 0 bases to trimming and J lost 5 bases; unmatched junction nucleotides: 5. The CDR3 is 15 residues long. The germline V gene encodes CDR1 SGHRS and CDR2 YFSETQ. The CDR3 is CASSLVQGALTEAFF. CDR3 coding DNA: TGCGCCAGCAGCTTGGTACAGGGGGCGTTAACTGAAGCTTTCTTT. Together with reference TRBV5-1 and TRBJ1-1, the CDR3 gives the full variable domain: KAGVTQTPRYLIKTRGQQVTLSCSPISGHRSVSWYQQTPGQGLQFLFEYFSETQRNKGNFPGRFSGRQFSNSRSEMNVSTLELGDSALYLCASSLVQGALTEAFFGQGTRLTVV.

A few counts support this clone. The CDR3 DNA sequence: TGTGCCAGCAGCCGGATCACAGGGGACGGAAACACCATATATTTT. This translates into CASSRITGDGNTIYF. The chain combines TRBV14 with TRBJ1-3, with TRBD1 identical over 7 bases. CDR1 is SGHDN, CDR2 FVKESK, per germline. The V and J ends lost 4 bases and 4 bases, in that order; junction bases with no gene match: 7. The CDR3 is 15 amino acids. Together with reference TRBV14 and TRBJ1-3, the CDR3 gives the full variable domain: EAGVTQFPSHSVIEKGQTVTLRCDPISGHDNLYWYRRVMGKEIKFLLHFVKESKQDESGMPNNRFLAERTGGTYSTLKVQPAELEDSGVYFCASSRITGDGNTIYFGEGSWLTVV.

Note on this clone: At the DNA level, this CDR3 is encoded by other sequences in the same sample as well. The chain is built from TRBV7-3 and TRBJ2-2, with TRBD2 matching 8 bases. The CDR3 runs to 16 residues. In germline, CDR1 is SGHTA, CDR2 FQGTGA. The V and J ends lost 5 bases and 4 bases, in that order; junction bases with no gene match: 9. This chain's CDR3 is CASSPTGTSRTGELFF. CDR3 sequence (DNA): TGTGCCAGCAGCCCGACCGGGACTAGTCGCACCGGGGAGCTGTTTTTT.

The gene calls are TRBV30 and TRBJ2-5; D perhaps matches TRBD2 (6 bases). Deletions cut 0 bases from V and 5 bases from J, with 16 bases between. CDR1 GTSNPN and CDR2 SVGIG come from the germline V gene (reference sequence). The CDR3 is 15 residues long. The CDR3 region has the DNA TGTGCCTGGAGTGTTAGGAGGGTGCAATGGGAGACCCAGTACTTC. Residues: CAWSVRRVQWETQYF. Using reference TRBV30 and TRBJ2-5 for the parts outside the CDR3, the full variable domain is SQTIHQWPATLVQPVGSPLSLECTVEGTSNPNLYWYRQAAGRGLQLLFYSVGIGQISSEVPQNLSASRPQDRQFILSSKKLLLSDSGFYLCAWSVRRVQWETQYFGPGTRLLVL.

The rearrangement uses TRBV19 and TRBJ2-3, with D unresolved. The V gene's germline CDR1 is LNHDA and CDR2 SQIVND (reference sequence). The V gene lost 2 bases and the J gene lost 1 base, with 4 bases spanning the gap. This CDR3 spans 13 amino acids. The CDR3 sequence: CASSITGTDTQYF. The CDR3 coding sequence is TGTGCCAGTAGTATAACTGGCACAGATACGCAGTATTTT. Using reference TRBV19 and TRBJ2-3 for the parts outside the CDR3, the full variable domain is DGGITQSPKYLFRKEGQNVTLSCEQNLNHDAMYWYRQDPGQGLRLIYYSQIVNDFQKGDIAEGYSVSREKKESFPLTVTSAQKNPTAFYLCASSITGTDTQYFGPGTRLTVL.

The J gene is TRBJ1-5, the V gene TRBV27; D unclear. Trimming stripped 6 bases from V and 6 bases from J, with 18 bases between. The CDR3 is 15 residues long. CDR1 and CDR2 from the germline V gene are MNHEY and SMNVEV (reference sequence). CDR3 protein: CASSQSGVITQPQHF. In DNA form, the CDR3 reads TGTGCCAGCAGCCAAAGCGGGGTTATCACTCAGCCCCAGCATTTT.

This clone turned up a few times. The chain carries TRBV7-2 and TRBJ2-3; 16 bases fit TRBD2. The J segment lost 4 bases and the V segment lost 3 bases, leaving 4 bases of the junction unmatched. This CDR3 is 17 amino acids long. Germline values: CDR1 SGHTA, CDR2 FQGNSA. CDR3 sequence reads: CASSLGLAGGSADTQYF. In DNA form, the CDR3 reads TGTGCCAGCAGCTTGGGACTAGCGGGGGGGAGTGCAGATACGCAGTATTTT.

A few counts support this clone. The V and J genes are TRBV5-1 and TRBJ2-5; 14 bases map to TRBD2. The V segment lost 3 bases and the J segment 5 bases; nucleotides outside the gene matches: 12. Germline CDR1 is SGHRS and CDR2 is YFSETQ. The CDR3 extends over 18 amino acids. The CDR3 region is CASSSGGTSGSRRETQYF. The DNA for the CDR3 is TGCGCCAGCAGCTCGGGCGGGACTAGCGGGAGTCGCCGCGAGACCCAGTACTTC.

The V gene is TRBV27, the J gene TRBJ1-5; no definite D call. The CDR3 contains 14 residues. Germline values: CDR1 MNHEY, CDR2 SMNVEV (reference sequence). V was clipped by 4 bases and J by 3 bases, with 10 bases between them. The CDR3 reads CASSSIRANQPQHF. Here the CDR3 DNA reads TGTGCCAGCAGTTCCATCCGGGCCAATCAGCCCCAGCATTTT.

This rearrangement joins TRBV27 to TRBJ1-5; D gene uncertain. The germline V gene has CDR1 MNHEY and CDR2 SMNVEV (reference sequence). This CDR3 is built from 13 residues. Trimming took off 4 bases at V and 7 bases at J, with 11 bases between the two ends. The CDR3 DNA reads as TGTGCCAGCAGTTCGGGTAGACGACAGCCCCAGCATTTT. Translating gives CASSSGRRQPQHF.

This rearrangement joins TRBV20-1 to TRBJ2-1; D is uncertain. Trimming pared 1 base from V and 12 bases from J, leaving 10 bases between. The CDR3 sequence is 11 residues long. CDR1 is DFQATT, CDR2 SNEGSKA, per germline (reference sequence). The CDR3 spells CSARGGSGQFF. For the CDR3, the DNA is TGCAGTGCTAGAGGGGGAAGTGGGCAGTTCTTC.

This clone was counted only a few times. This chain's CDR3 is CASSEGREFGELFF. CDR3 sequence (DNA): TGTGCCAGCAGTGAAGGACGGGAATTCGGGGAGCTGTTTTTT. The chain has TRBV2 and TRBJ2-2, with D possibly being TRBD2 (5 bases). V was trimmed by 1 base and J by 7 bases, leaving 10 bases between them. The CDR3 length is 14 residues. The V gene's germline CDR1 is SNHLY and CDR2 FYNNEI.

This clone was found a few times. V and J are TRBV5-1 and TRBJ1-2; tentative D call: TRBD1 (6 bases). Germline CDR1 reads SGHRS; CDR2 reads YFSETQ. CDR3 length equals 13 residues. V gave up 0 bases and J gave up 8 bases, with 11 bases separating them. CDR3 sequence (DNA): TGCGCCAGCAGCTTGGATGGGGGCGTAGGCTACACCTTC. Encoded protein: CASSLDGGVGYTF. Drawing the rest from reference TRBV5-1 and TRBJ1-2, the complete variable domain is KAGVTQTPRYLIKTRGQQVTLSCSPISGHRSVSWYQQTPGQGLQFLFEYFSETQRNKGNFPGRFSGRQFSNSRSEMNVSTLELGDSALYLCASSLDGGVGYTFGSGTRLTVV.

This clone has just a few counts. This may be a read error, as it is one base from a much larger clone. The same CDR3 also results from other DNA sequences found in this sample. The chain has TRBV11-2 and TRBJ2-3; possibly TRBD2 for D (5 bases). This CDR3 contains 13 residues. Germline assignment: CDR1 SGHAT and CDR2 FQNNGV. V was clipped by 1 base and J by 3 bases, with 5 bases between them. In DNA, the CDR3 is TGTGCCAGCAGCTTAGCGGGGACAGATACGCAGTATTTT. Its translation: CASSLAGTDTQYF.

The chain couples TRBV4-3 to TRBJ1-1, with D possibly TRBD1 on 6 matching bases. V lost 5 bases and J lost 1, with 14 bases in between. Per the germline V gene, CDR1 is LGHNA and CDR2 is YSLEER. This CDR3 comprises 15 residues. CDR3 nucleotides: TGCGCCAGCAGCTTGGACAGTGAACGGAACACTGAAGCTTTCTTT. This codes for CASSLDSERNTEAFF.